These 16 T cell receptor beta chains were all obtained from the same sample, sequenced in a study of T cell responses to AZD1222 COVID-19 vaccine. The table came from immunoSEQ multiplex PCR; TCRdb's copy has only in-frame clones and leaves some out. The sample lists 170,000 or so clones; about nine tenths were seen once. This specimen consisted of peripheral blood, obtained on day 0 of AZD1222 vaccination. These receptors were collected from an adult in good health.

The V gene is TRBV11-2, the J gene TRBJ2-7, with unresolved D. Germline lookup yields CDR1 SGHAT and CDR2 FQNNGV. The V end was cut by 0 bases, the J end by 0 bases, with 6 bases between. This CDR3 comprises 14 residues. This CDR3 is CASSLEGISYEQYF. CDR3 nucleotides: TGTGCCAGCAGCTTAGAAGGTATCTCCTACGAGCAGTACTTC.

This rearrangement joins TRBV11-2 to TRBJ2-1; D may be TRBD2 (5 bases). Germline CDR1 and CDR2: SGHAT and FQNNGV. With 3 bases removed from V and 5 bases from J, the gap between germline ends came to 26 bases. This CDR3 comprises 19 residues. In DNA form, the CDR3 reads TGTGCCAGCAGCTTTGCCCACCACATTGTCTGGGGAGAGGACAATGAGCAGTTCTTC. Protein product: CASSFAHHIVWGEDNEQFF.

The chain recombines TRBV9 with TRBJ2-3, with TRBD1 matching over 7 bases. Unmatched junction bases numbered 11, after V lost 3 bases and J lost 4 bases. Germline CDR1 SGDLS, CDR2 YYNGEE. The CDR3 runs to 16 residues. CDR3 protein: CASSAIYRGNADTQYF. The CDR3 nucleotides read TGTGCCAGCAGCGCAATCTACAGGGGAAATGCAGATACGCAGTATTTT. Variable domain in full (rest from reference TRBV9 and TRBJ2-3): DSGVTQTPKHLITATGQRVTLRCSPRSGDLSVYWYQQSLDQGLQFLIQYYNGEERAKGNILERFSAQQFPDLHSELNLSSLELGDSALYFCASSAIYRGNADTQYFGPGTRLTVL.

The genes are TRBV3-1 (or the pseudogene TRBV3-2) and TRBJ1-5; a weak D match, TRBD1 (6 bases). There are 14 residues in the CDR3. CDR1 LGHDT and CDR2 YNNKEL come from the germline V gene (reference sequence). V lost 4 bases to trimming and J lost 3 bases, with 10 bases between them. This chain's CDR3 is CASSRDRFNQPQHF. In DNA form, the CDR3 reads TGTGCCAGCAGCCGAGACAGGTTCAATCAGCCCCAGCATTTT.

This sequence joins TRBV11-2 and TRBJ2-5; either TRBD1 or TRBD2 may fit D (5 bases each). The V end was cut by 4 bases, the J end by 1 base, with 10 bases between. This CDR3 region has 14 residues. Per germline, CDR1 SGHAT and CDR2 FQNNGV. The CDR3 sequence is CASSSGTVQETQYF. DNA for the CDR3: TGTGCCAGCAGCTCCGGGACCGTCCAAGAGACCCAGTACTTC.

This chain connects TRBV11-3 to TRBJ2-2, with TRBD2 as a possible D gene (5 bases). Germline V CDR1 and CDR2: SGHNT, YENEEA. V dropped 4 bases and J dropped 5 bases, with 17 bases sitting between them. The CDR3 has 16 amino acids. CDR3 loop: CASSSPDRGRTGELFF. CDR3 coding DNA: TGTGCCAGCAGCTCACCGGACCGGGGTAGGACCGGGGAGCTGTTTTTT. The complete variable domain, with remaining parts taken from reference TRBV11-3 and TRBJ2-2, reads EAGVVQSPRYKIIEKKQPVAFWCNPISGHNTLYWYLQNLGQGPELLIRYENEEAVDDSQLPKDRFSAERLKGVDSTLKIQPAELGDSAVYLCASSSPDRGRTGELFFGEGSRLTVL.

The chain uses TRBV4-2 and TRBJ1-3, with TRBD1 matching over 7 bases. This CDR3 spans 15 amino acids. The V gene end was trimmed by 5 bases and the J gene end by 0 bases; junction bases not matched to a gene: 4. CDR1 LGHNA and CDR2 YNFKEQ come from the germline V gene. Here the CDR3 reads CASSVGQSSGNTIYF. The CDR3 region has the DNA TGTGCCAGCAGCGTGGGACAGAGCTCTGGAAACACCATATATTTT.

The chain recombines TRBV6-5 with TRBJ2-3; D is possibly TRBD1 (5 bases). The CDR3 runs to 14 residues. Trimming stripped 4 bases from V and 2 bases from J, with 10 bases between. CDR1 is MNHEY, CDR2 SVGAGI, per germline. The CDR3 sequence: CASSFRVPTDTQYF. The CDR3 nucleotides are TGTGCCAGCAGTTTCAGGGTCCCCACAGATACGCAGTATTTT.

The J gene is TRBJ1-5, the V gene TRBV9; 7 nucleotides agree with TRBD1. The junction had 19 bases not matched to a gene; V was cut back by 4 bases and J by 0 bases. Germline V CDR1 and CDR2: SGDLS, YYNGEE. This CDR3 is 20 amino acids long. CDR3 region: CASSPRGGGPNGLSNQPQHF. CDR3 nucleotide sequence: TGTGCCAGCAGCCCCCGGGGAGGGGGCCCGAATGGCCTTAGCAATCAGCCCCAGCATTTT.

The V gene is TRBV7-9, the J gene TRBJ2-1; D is ambiguous. The CDR3 totals 15 residues. Germline CDR1 and CDR2: SEHNR and FQNEAQ (reference sequence). Trimming took 1 base from V and 0 from J, leaving 7 bases between them. The CDR3 here is CASSLGVSSYNEQFF. The CDR3 DNA sequence: TGTGCCAGCAGCTTAGGGGTGAGCTCCTACAATGAGCAGTTCTTC.

This chain uses TRBV30 with TRBJ1-3; 9 nucleotides line up with TRBD1. Germline loops: CDR1 GTSNPN, CDR2 SVGIG (reference sequence). CDR3 length: 14 amino acids. V was clipped by 4 bases and J by 0 bases; unmatched bases: 1. CDR3 protein: CAWNRGPSGNTIYF. The CDR3 DNA is TGTGCCTGGAACAGGGGGCCCTCTGGAAACACCATATATTTT.

The CDR3 sequence: CASSQGSALSSYNEQFF. CDR3 nucleotide sequence: TGCGCCAGCAGCCAAGGATCCGCACTGAGCTCCTACAATGAGCAGTTCTTC. The V gene is TRBV4-1, the J gene TRBJ2-1; D unclear. Trimming removed 1 base from V and 0 bases from J, with 13 bases in between. Per germline, CDR1 MGHRA and CDR2 YSYEKL. The CDR3 contains 17 residues.

This clone was observed once. This chain links TRBV28 with TRBJ1-1, with D unclear. The ends were cut back, 7 bases at V and 0 bases at J, with 12 bases in the middle. This CDR3 has 14 residues. Germline-derived CDR1 and CDR2 are MDHEN and SYDVKM. The CDR3 is CASKEGLLNTEAFF. CDR3 sequence (DNA): TGTGCCAGCAAGGAAGGGCTGCTGAACACTGAAGCTTTCTTT.

The V gene is TRBV3-1 (or the pseudogene TRBV3-2), the J gene TRBJ2-7; weak D call: TRBD1 (5 bases). The CDR3 is made up of 14 amino acids. With 3 bases removed from V and 3 bases from J, the gap between germline ends came to 12 bases. Germline loops: CDR1 LGHDT, CDR2 YNNKEL (reference sequence). The CDR3 nucleotides read TGTGCCAGCAGCCACCGAATTAGGGGCTACGAGCAGTACTTC. Amino acids: CASSHRIRGYEQYF.

This clone was seen once. The chain couples TRBV4-2 to TRBJ2-3; the match to TRBD1 covers 11 bases. Germline trimming cut 3 bases from V and 5 bases from J; bases unmatched to any gene: 13. Germline lookup yields CDR1 LGHNA and CDR2 YNFKEQ. The CDR3 has 18 residues. CDR3 DNA: TGTGCCAGCAGCCAGTGGTATCGCCCGGGACAGGGGGAAGATACGCAGTATTTT. Its protein is CASSQWYRPGQGEDTQYF.

The chain employs TRBV4-3 and TRBJ2-3, with 8 bases identical to TRBD2. The V gene's germline CDR1 is LGHNA and CDR2 YSLEER. The V segment lost 4 bases and the J segment 5 bases; nucleotides outside the gene matches: 11. This CDR3 region has 16 residues. As DNA, the CDR3 is TGCGCCAGCAGCCCTGGACTAGCCCGACGGTTAGATACGCAGTATTTT. Translated, it gives CASSPGLARRLDTQYF.